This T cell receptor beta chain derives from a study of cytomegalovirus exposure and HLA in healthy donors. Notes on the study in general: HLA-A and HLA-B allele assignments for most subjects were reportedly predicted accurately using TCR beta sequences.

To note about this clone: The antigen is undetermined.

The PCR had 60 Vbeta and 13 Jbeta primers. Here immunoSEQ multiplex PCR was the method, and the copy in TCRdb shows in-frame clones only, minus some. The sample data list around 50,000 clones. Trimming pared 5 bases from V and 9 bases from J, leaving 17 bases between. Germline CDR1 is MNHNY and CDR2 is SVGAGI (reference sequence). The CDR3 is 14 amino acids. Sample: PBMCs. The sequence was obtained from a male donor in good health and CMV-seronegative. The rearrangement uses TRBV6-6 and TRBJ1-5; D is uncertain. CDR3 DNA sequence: TGTGCCAGCAGTGACTTGGAATGGAGTCCGCCCCAGCATTTT. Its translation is CASSDLEWSPPQHF.